Listed below are T cell receptor beta chains from one sample, sequenced in a study of OX40 agonist ivuxolimab in advanced cancers. Assay used: immunoSEQ multiplex PCR; TCRdb lists only in-frame clones, some missing. Among approximately 25,000 clones listed, around 86% were seen once. The sequencing used CD4+ or CD8+ T cells sorted from blood, collected in a trial of the OX40 agonist ivuxolimab. The receptors stem from an adult with an advanced solid tumor such as melanoma, head and neck, liver or kidney cancer. CDR3s include the opening cysteine and the closing phenylalanine or tryptophan. The order of the fields is CDR3 length, D gene, clone size, J gene, V gene, CDR3 DNA, CDR3 protein. A D gene is named only where the DNA matches it firmly. Part of the rows lack a size; the others show once, few, many or a class for expanded clones.

>14|NA|NA|TRBJ2-3|TRBV7-3
TGTGCCAGCAGCTCACTGGGTAGCACAGATACGCAGTATTTT
CASSSLGSTDTQYF
>12|NA|many|TRBJ1-2|TRBV6-5
TGTGCCAGCAGTTACGGGGATAAGGGCTACACCTTC
CASSYGDKGYTF
>13|NA|NA|TRBJ1-1|TRBV21-1
TGTGCCAGCAGCCCCCGGGGGGATACTGAAGCTTTCTTT
CASSPRGDTEAFF
>13|NA|NA|TRBJ1-6|TRBV19
TGTGCCAGTAGTAACGGCGACCCAGGATCCCTCCACTTT
CASSNGDPGSLHF
>13|TRBD1|NA|TRBJ1-2|TRBV10-3
TGTGCCACCGGGACAGGGGTTTATCTTGGCTACACCTTC
CATGTGVYLGYTF
>12|NA|NA|TRBJ2-2|TRBV7-2
TGTGCCAGCAGCTCAAACACCGGGGAGCTGTTTTTT
CASSSNTGELFF
>13|NA|NA|TRBJ1-6|TRBV4-3
TGCGCCAGCAGCCAGGCAAGGGGTTCACCCCTCCACTTT
CASSQARGSPLHF
>15|TRBD2|NA|TRBJ2-7|TRBV28
TGTGCCAGCAGTCCCCCTTTAGCGGGGGCCTACGAGCAGTACTTC
CASSPPLAGAYEQYF
>15|TRBD1|NA|TRBJ2-7|TRBV5-4
TGTGCCAGCACCTCGCCTAGACAGGGGGCAGGCGAGCAGTACTTC
CASTSPRQGAGEQYF
>14|NA|NA|TRBJ2-7|TRBV7-9
TGTGCCACCCACGAGGCAGGGCTTACCTACGAGCAGTACTTC
CATHEAGLTYEQYF
>14|NA|NA|TRBJ1-2|TRBV5-1
TGCGCCAGCAGCTTCGGGTCAGCTAACTATGGCTACACCTTC
CASSFGSANYGYTF
>14|NA|NA|TRBJ1-3|TRBV7-6
TGTGCCAGCAGCACCAGGGACCCTGGAAACACCATATATTTT
CASSTRDPGNTIYF
>14|NA|NA|TRBJ2-7|TRBV4-1
TGCGCCAGCAGCCAAGTTGATGAAGCCTACGAGCAGTACTTC
CASSQVDEAYEQYF
>14|NA|few|TRBJ1-2|TRBV27
TGTGCCAGCAGTGGGTCGGGACGGACATATGGCTACACCTTC
CASSGSGRTYGYTF
>17|TRBD1|NA|TRBJ1-3|TRBV19
TGTGCCAGTAGCTTCGGAACAGGGGCGCTACCCGGAAACACCATATATTTT
CASSFGTGALPGNTIYF
>13|NA|NA|TRBJ1-1|TRBV18
TGTGCCAGCTCACCACCAAGGAACACTGAAGCTTTCTTT
CASSPPRNTEAFF
>11|NA|NA|TRBJ2-3|TRBV27
TGTGCCAGCAGCCTCACAGATACGCAGTATTTT
CASSLTDTQYF
>16|TRBD2|NA|TRBJ2-1|TRBV6-4
TGTGCCAGCAGTGACGACGGGGGGGCTTCCTACAATGAGCAGTTCTTC
CASSDDGGASYNEQFF
>14|TRBD1|NA|TRBJ1-1|TRBV19
TGTGCCAGTAGTCCGACAGGGGGATTGACTGAAGCTTTCTTT
CASSPTGGLTEAFF
>16|TRBD1|NA|TRBJ2-5|TRBV6-1
TGTGCCAGCAGTGAAAGTTTGGGACAGGGAGGGGAGACCCAGTACTTC
CASSESLGQGGETQYF
>15|NA|NA|TRBJ1-4|TRBV19
TGTGCCAGTAGTATAGTTCAGGGTTTAGATGAAAAACTGTTTTTT
CASSIVQGLDEKLFF
>13|NA|NA|TRBJ1-1|TRBV19
TGTGCCAGTAGTATTCCCCTATCCTCCGAAGCTTTCTTT
CASSIPLSSEAFF
>16|TRBD1|NA|TRBJ2-2|TRBV15
TGTGCCACCAGCAGAGAAGCGACAGGGGGAATCGGGGAGCTGTTTTTT
CATSREATGGIGELFF
>14|TRBD1|NA|TRBJ1-1|TRBV5-5
TGTGCCAGCAGCGATACAGGGGGGGGCACTGAAGCTTTCTTT
CASSDTGGGTEAFF
>16|NA|NA|TRBJ1-2|TRBV21-1
TGTGCCAGCAGCAAAGGCCTCATTGGGGGCCCCTATGGCTACACCTTC
CASSKGLIGGPYGYTF
>15|NA|NA|TRBJ1-6|TRBV19
TGTGCCAGTAGCGGGGACACCCACTATGATTCACCCCTCCACTTT
CASSGDTHYDSPLHF
>14|NA|NA|TRBJ2-5|TRBV2
TGTGCCACCATAATCGAGGGCCTGGGGGAGACCCAGTACTTC
CATIIEGLGETQYF
>11|NA|NA|TRBJ1-4|TRBV30
TGTGCCTGGAGTGAAGGGGTAGAGCTGTTTTTT
CAWSEGVELFF
>17|NA|NA|TRBJ2-7|TRBV28
TGTGCCAGCGTTATTTCCGGCGGCACACCGGGGACCTACGAGCAGTACTTC
CASVISGGTPGTYEQYF
>14|NA|NA|TRBJ2-3|TRBV5-4
TGTGCCAGCAGCTGGGGTGGGGGCACAGATACGCAGTATTTT
CASSWGGGTDTQYF
>16|NA|NA|TRBJ2-7|TRBV4-2
TGTGCCAGCAGCCTTGAATCGGGGGGCGCCCTCTACGAGCAGTACTTC
CASSLESGGALYEQYF
>14|NA|NA|TRBJ1-5|TRBV5-4
TGTGCCAGCAGCTTTTGGCATAGCAATCAGCCCCAGCATTTT
CASSFWHSNQPQHF
>15|NA|NA|TRBJ1-2|TRBV6-4
TGTGCCAGCAGTGTCTCCGCGCTGGGGGACTATGGCTACACCTTC
CASSVSALGDYGYTF
>13|NA|NA|TRBJ2-2|TRBV9
TGTGCCAGCAGCGTATCTGGCCCCGGGGAGCTGTTTTTT
CASSVSGPGELFF
>16|TRBD1|NA|TRBJ1-3|TRBV27
TGTGCCAGCAGTTTGTGGGCAGGGGGGACTGGAAACACCATATATTTT
CASSLWAGGTGNTIYF
>14|TRBD1|NA|TRBJ2-7|TRBV7-9
TGTGCCAGCAGCTACAGGACAGGGGGCTACGAGCAGTACTTC
CASSYRTGGYEQYF
>19|TRBD1|NA|TRBJ1-2|TRBV5-5
TGTGCCAGCAGCCTAGAACTCGGGACAGGTCCACAATTTAACTATGGCTACACCTTC
CASSLELGTGPQFNYGYTF
>13|NA|NA|TRBJ1-1|TRBV11-2
TGTGCCAGCAGCTTTGTGAGGTACACTGAAGCTTTCTTT
CASSFVRYTEAFF
>15|TRBD2|NA|TRBJ2-3|TRBV9
TGTGCCAGCCGCGGCGGGGGGGGAAGCACAGATACGCAGTATTTT
CASRGGGGSTDTQYF
>16|NA|NA|TRBJ2-6|TRBV27
TGTGCCAGCAGTCTGTCCCGTCCGTCTGGGGCCAACGTCCTGACTTTC
CASSLSRPSGANVLTF
>16|NA|NA|TRBJ2-1|TRBV6-1
TGTGCCAGCAGTGAAGCTGTGGGGACACGCCGCAATGAGCAGTTCTTC
CASSEAVGTRRNEQFF
>14|NA|NA|TRBJ2-3|TRBV7-9
TGTGCCAGCAGCTTAGGACTGGGGGCAGATACGCAGTATTTT
CASSLGLGADTQYF
>16|NA|NA|TRBJ2-3|TRBV4-1
TGCGCCAGCAGCCAAGTAGGTGGGGACCTCACAGATACGCAGTATTTT
CASSQVGGDLTDTQYF
>13|NA|NA|TRBJ1-2|TRBV6-5
TGTGCCAGCAGTTACTCGAATGGTATTGGCTACACCTTC
CASSYSNGIGYTF
>15|NA|NA|TRBJ1-3|TRBV7-9
TGTGCCAGCAGCTTACCAGGGACACACGGAAACACCATATATTTT
CASSLPGTHGNTIYF
>17|NA|NA|TRBJ2-6|TRBV7-9
TGTGCCAGCAGCGCCCCACAGGGAGAGGCTGGGGCCAACGTCCTGACTTTC
CASSAPQGEAGANVLTF
>11|NA|NA|TRBJ2-3|TRBV20-1
TGCAGTGCTGGGACGGGGGATACGCAGTATTTT
CSAGTGDTQYF